A selection of T cell receptor beta chains follows, all from one sample in a study of post-analysis software for immune sequencing data. TCRdb used MiXCR to reprocess the PCR reads, holding one entry per CDR3 protein. The sample lists some 690,000 distinct CDR3 sequences, 30% occurring once. Specimen: blood. The source is a girl between 5 and 17 years old with multiple sclerosis. CDR3s include the opening cysteine and the closing phenylalanine or tryptophan. A D gene is named only where the DNA matches it firmly. A row's size may be missing; if present it is once, few, many or a size class.

V gene,D gene,J gene,clone size,CDR3 protein,CDR3 DNA
TRBV20-1,TRBD2,TRBJ2-5,NA,CSAPGRGGSYNEQYF,TGCAGTGCCCCGGGACGGGGGGGCTCCTACAATGAGCAGTACTTC
TRBV10-3,NA,TRBJ2-6,NA,CAISARPGVNVLTF,TGTGCCATCAGTGCGAGGCCAGGGGTCAACGTCCTGACTTTC
TRBV4-2,NA,TRBJ1-5,few,CASSHGAPYNQPQHF,TGTGCCAGCAGCCACGGGGCCCCCTACAATCAGCCCCAGCATTTT
TRBV20-1,NA,TRBJ2-5,NA,CSARDQGPETQYF,TGCAGTGCTAGAGATCAGGGGCCGGAGACCCAGTACTTC
TRBV7-2,TRBD1,TRBJ1-4,once,CASSAPQGARDEKLFF,TGTGCCAGCAGCGCTCCACAGGGGGCCAGGGATGAAAAACTGTTTTTT
TRBV20-1,TRBD2,TRBJ2-1,NA,CSARRPAGTSGWGSLNEQFF,TGCAGTGCTAGAAGGCCGGCCGGGACTAGCGGATGGGGCAGCTTAAATGAGCAGTTCTTC
TRBV20-1,NA,TRBJ2-3,NA,CSARVASLSADTQYF,TGCAGTGCCCGAGTCGCCTCACTTTCCGCAGATACGCAGTATTTT
TRBV6-2/TRBV6-3,NA,TRBJ2-7,NA,CASSSLPWTESSYEQYF,TGTGCCAGCAGTTCCTTACCCTGGACAGAGAGCTCCTACGAGCAGTACTTC
TRBV20-1,NA,TRBJ2-7,NA,CSARESYRPPYEQYF,TGCAGTGCTAGAGAATCCTACAGACCGCCCTACGAGCAGTACTTC
TRBV3-1,NA,TRBJ2-1,NA,CASSPYRSEQFF,TGTGCCAGCAGCCCTTACAGGTCTGAGCAGTTCTTC
TRBV15,NA,TRBJ1-2,few,CATSRDTVDYGYTF,TGTGCCACCAGCAGGGATACCGTGGACTATGGCTACACCTTC
TRBV28,NA,TRBJ2-5,NA,CASSMGLRGGTQYF,TGTGCCAGCAGTATGGGACTTCGAGGGGGGACCCAGTACTTC
TRBV28,TRBD2,TRBJ2-5,once,CASCFSGGSQETQYF,TGCGCCAGCTGCTTTAGCGGGGGGTCTCAAGAGACCCAGTACTTC
TRBV15,NA,TRBJ1-5,NA,CATSNVRSSNQPQHF,TGTGCCACCAGCAATGTCCGGAGTAGCAATCAGCCCCAGCATTTT
TRBV12-3/TRBV12-4,NA,TRBJ2-3,NA,CASSLSTVLPDTQYF,TGTGCCAGCAGTCTCAGCACGGTCCTGCCAGATACGCAGTATTTT
TRBV6-2/TRBV6-3,TRBD2,TRBJ2-1,NA,CASRLDGTRVKFF,TGTGCCAGCAGACTCGACGGGACTAGGGTGAAGTTCTTC
TRBV20-1,TRBD2,TRBJ2-5,few,CSARDTAGDLSQYF,TGCAGTGCTAGAGATACAGCGGGGGATTTGTCCCAGTACTTC
TRBV3-1,TRBD2,TRBJ2-1,NA,CAGSQGPSGGGGEQFF,TGTGCCGGCAGCCAAGGACCTAGCGGGGGGGGAGGTGAGCAGTTCTTC
TRBV4-3,NA,TRBJ2-5,few,CASSQARGREQYF,TGCGCCAGCAGCCAAGCAAGGGGCCGGGAGCAGTACTTC
TRBV27,NA,TRBJ1-2,few,CASSPHVGYGYTF,TGTGCCAGCAGTCCCCATGTTGGCTATGGCTACACCTTC
TRBV3-1,NA,TRBJ2-4,NA,CASSQGGLPGDIQYF,TGTGCCAGCAGCCAAGGGGGACTGCCCGGGGACATTCAGTACTTC
TRBV9,NA,TRBJ1-2,NA,CASSGWTRGDYGYTF,TGTGCCAGCAGCGGATGGACACGGGGGGACTATGGCTACACCTTC
TRBV6-5,TRBD1,TRBJ1-5,many,CASRATGGGQPQHF,TGTGCCAGCAGAGCGACAGGGGGCGGTCAGCCCCAGCATTTT
TRBV2,TRBD1,TRBJ2-7,NA,CASRTPQGSYEQYF,TGTGCCAGCAGGACTCCACAGGGGTCCTACGAGCAGTACTTC
TRBV6-1,TRBD1,TRBJ1-4,once,CASIRTGSNEKLFF,TGTGCCAGCATTCGGACAGGGTCAAATGAAAAACTGTTTTTT
TRBV20-1,TRBD1,TRBJ2-5,few,CSAQDRVGETQYF,TGCAGTGCCCAGGACAGGGTAGGAGAGACCCAGTACTTC
TRBV20-1,NA,TRBJ1-5,NA,CSVNLYPQTQASGLQHF,TGCAGTGTTAACCTCTACCCTCAGACCCAGGCTTCTGGTCTCCAGCATTTT
TRBV14,NA,TRBJ2-7,NA,CACSQGGRYEQYF,TGTGCCTGCAGCCAGGGGGGTCGGTACGAGCAGTACTTC
TRBV20-1,NA,TRBJ2-5,NA,CSAIGLEETQYF,TGCAGTGCTATTGGGCTGGAAGAGACCCAGTACTTC
TRBV5-4,NA,TRBJ2-6,few,CASSLNGRGPSGANVLTF,TGTGCCAGCAGCTTGAACGGCAGGGGTCCTTCTGGGGCCAACGTCCTGACTTTC
TRBV7-2,NA,TRBJ2-7,NA,CASSHQRAYEQYF,TGTGCCAGCAGCCACCAACGGGCCTACGAGCAGTACTTC
TRBV6-6,TRBD2,TRBJ2-1,NA,CATLRGRGVYNEQFF,TGTGCCACCTTACGCGGGAGGGGGGTATACAATGAGCAGTTCTTC
TRBV12-3/TRBV12-4,NA,TRBJ2-3,few,CATSFVGPDTQYF,TGTGCCACCTCTTTCGTTGGTCCAGATACGCAGTATTTT
TRBV7-2,TRBD2,TRBJ2-7,many,CASSYLLAGGRNEQYF,TGTGCCAGCAGCTACCTACTAGCGGGAGGTCGGAACGAGCAGTACTTC
TRBV15,NA,TRBJ2-7,NA,CATSRDGRGLPYEQYF,TGTGCCACCAGCAGAGATGGCAGGGGCCTCCCCTACGAGCAGTACTTC
TRBV20-1,TRBD2,TRBJ2-5,NA,CSVAGGPSRKETQYF,TGCAGCGTAGCGGGGGGACCCTCTAGGAAAGAGACCCAGTACTTC
TRBV9,TRBD2,TRBJ2-1,NA,CASSARLAGAGEQFF,TGTGCCAGCAGCGCAAGACTAGCGGGCGCGGGTGAGCAGTTCTTC
TRBV6-5,TRBD1,TRBJ1-2,NA,CASSYSRTGIYGYTF,TGTGCCAGCAGTTACTCCCGGACAGGGATCTATGGCTACACCTTC
TRBV20-1,TRBD1,TRBJ1-5,NA,CSAREVRTGRANQPQHF,TGCAGTGCTAGAGAGGTTCGGACAGGACGCGCCAATCAGCCCCAGCATTTT
TRBV5-5,TRBD1,TRBJ2-1,NA,CASSLIGRDRAGGEQFF,TGTGCCAGCAGCTTGATCGGCCGGGACAGGGCCGGGGGGGAGCAGTTCTTC
TRBV27,NA,TRBJ1-6,NA,CASSFGSSRSNSPLHF,TGTGCCAGCAGTTTTGGGTCCTCTCGCAGTAATTCACCCCTCCACTTT
TRBV7-8,NA,TRBJ2-3,NA,CATASGEMTDTQYF,TGTGCCACCGCCTCAGGGGAGATGACAGATACGCAGTATTTT
TRBV6-1,NA,TRBJ1-6,few,CASGTASTVLYNSPLHF,TGTGCCAGCGGAACGGCGTCGACGGTCCTCTATAATTCACCCCTCCACTTT
TRBV27,TRBD1,TRBJ2-5,NA,CASKVGGRETQYF,TGTGCCAGCAAAGTAGGGGGCAGGGAGACCCAGTACTTC
TRBV29-1,TRBD1,TRBJ2-4,NA,CSVGDPGGGQYF,TGCAGCGTTGGTGATCCAGGGGGCGGGCAGTACTTC
TRBV18,TRBD1,TRBJ1-1,few,CASSPLGTGDTEAFF,TGTGCCAGCTCACCATTGGGGACAGGGGACACTGAAGCTTTCTTT
TRBV20-1,TRBD1,TRBJ1-2,few,CSASLTGLGYGYTF,TGCAGTGCTAGTCTGACAGGGCTAGGCTATGGCTACACCTTC
TRBV20-1,TRBD1,TRBJ1-6,few,CSALELEVWDRGRPLHF,TGCAGTGCCCTAGAGCTTGAGGTCTGGGACAGGGGGCGACCCCTCCACTTT
TRBV7-9,NA,TRBJ1-1,few,CASSLPGRQTNTEAFF,TGTGCCAGCAGCCTACCGGGTCGACAGACGAACACTGAAGCTTTCTTT
TRBV29-1,NA,TRBJ1-2,NA,CSYTGYRGEQFGYTF,TGCAGCTACACGGGCTATAGAGGGGAGCAGTTTGGCTACACCTTC
TRBV6-2/TRBV6-3,NA,TRBJ1-2,NA,CASSYSGGFWSGYTF,TGTGCCAGCAGTTACTCTGGAGGGTTCTGGTCTGGCTACACCTTC
TRBV18,NA,TRBJ1-1,few,CASSPYTEAFF,TGTGCCAGCTCACCATACACTGAAGCTTTCTTT
TRBV29-1,TRBD1,TRBJ2-7,many,CSATGASYEQYF,TGCAGCGCCACAGGGGCCTCCTACGAGCAGTACTTC